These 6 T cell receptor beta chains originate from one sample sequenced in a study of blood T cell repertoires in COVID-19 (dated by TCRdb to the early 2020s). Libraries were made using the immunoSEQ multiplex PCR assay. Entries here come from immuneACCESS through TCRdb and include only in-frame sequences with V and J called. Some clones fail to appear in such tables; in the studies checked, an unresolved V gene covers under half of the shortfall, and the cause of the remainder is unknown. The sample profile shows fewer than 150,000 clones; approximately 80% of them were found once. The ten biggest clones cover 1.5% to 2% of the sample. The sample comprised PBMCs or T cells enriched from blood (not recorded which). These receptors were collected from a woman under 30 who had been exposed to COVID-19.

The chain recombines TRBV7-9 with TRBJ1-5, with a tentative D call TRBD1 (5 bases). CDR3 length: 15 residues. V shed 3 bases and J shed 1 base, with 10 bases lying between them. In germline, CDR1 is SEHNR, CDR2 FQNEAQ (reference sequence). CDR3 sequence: CASSFEAGSNQPQHF. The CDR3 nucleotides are TGTGCCAGCAGCTTCGAGGCAGGGAGCAATCAGCCCCAGCATTTT.

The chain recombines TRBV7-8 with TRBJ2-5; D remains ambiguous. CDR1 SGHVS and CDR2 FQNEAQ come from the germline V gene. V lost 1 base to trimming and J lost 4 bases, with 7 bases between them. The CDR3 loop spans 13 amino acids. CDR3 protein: CASSLESRETQYF. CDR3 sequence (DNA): TGTGCCAGCAGCTTAGAAAGTAGAGAGACCCAGTACTTC.

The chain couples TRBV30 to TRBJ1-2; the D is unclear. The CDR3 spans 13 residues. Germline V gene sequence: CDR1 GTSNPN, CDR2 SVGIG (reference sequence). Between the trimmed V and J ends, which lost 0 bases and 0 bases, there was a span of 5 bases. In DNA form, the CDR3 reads TGTGCCTGGAGTGTCATCCCTAACTATGGCTACACCTTC. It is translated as CAWSVIPNYGYTF.

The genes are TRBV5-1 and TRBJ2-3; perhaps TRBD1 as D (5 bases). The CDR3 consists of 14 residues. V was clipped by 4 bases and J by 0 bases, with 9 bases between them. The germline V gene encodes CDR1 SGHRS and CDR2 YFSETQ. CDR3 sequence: CASSLPGSTDTQYF. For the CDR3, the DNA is TGCGCCAGCAGCCTTCCAGGGAGCACAGATACGCAGTATTTT.

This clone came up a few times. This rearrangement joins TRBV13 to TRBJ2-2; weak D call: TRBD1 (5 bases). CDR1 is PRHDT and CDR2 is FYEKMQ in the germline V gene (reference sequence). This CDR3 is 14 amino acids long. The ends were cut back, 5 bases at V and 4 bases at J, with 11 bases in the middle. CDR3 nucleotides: TGTGCCAGCAGCAGGGGAAGGCCCACCGGGGAGCTGTTTTTT. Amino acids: CASSRGRPTGELFF. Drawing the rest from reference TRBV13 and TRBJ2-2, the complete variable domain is AAGVIQSPRHLIKEKRETATLKCYPIPRHDTVYWYQQGPGQDPQFLISFYEKMQSDKGSIPDRFSAQQFSDYHSELNMSSLELGDSALYFCASSRGRPTGELFFGEGSRLTVL.

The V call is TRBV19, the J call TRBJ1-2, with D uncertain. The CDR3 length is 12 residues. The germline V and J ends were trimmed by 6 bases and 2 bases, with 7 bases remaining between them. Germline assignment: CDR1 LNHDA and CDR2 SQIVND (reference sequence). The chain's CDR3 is CASSGENYGYTF. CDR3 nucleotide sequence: TGTGCCAGTAGCGGGGAGAACTATGGCTACACCTTC.